A selection of T cell receptor beta chains follows, all from one sample in a study of T cells in Graves' hyperthyroidism and ophthalmopathy. Via MiXCR, TCRdb re-called the multiplex PCR reads, giving one row per CDR3 protein. The sample lists around 610,000 distinct CDR3 sequences, about 14% occurring once. Sequenced: blood. The source of these receptors is a woman aged 40 to 50 with Graves' ophthalmopathy. Both conserved end residues are part of each CDR3. The D gene is left open where the match is weak. Only some rows state a clone size, as once, few, many or a class for expanded clones.

j_gene | d_gene | abundance | len | v_gene | CDR3nt | CDR3aa
TRBJ1-6 | TRBD1 | . | 15 | TRBV11-2 | TGTGCCAGCAGCTTAGGGGCAGGGGGCGGTTCACCCCTCCACTTT | CASSLGAGGGSPLHF
TRBJ1-2 | TRBD1 | many | 16 | TRBV6-5 | TGTGCCAGCAGTTCAGCGGACAGGGGATTGTCCTATGGCTACACCTTC | CASSSADRGLSYGYTF
TRBJ2-5 | TRBD2 | . | 14 | TRBV20-1 | TGCAGTGCTCCCAGGACGGGGAGGGAAGAGACCCAGTACTTC | CSAPRTGREETQYF
TRBJ1-1 | . | . | 16 | TRBV5-1 | TGCGCCAGCAGCTTGTCGGAAGGGGTACCGAACACTGAAGCTTTCTTT | CASSLSEGVPNTEAFF
TRBJ2-5 | . | . | 13 | TRBV11-2 | TGTGCCAGCAGCCGCGGGTTTAAAGAGACCCAGTACTTC | CASSRGFKETQYF
TRBJ1-2 | . | many | 12 | TRBV12-3/TRBV12-4 | TGTGCCAGCACCGATCTTAGGTATGGCTACACCTTC | CASTDLRYGYTF
TRBJ2-7 | . | . | 17 | TRBV6-1 | TGTGCCAGCAGGGAAGTGGGGGCTTCTAGCGGACCCTACGAGCAGTACTTC | CASREVGASSGPYEQYF
TRBJ2-2 | . | many | 15 | TRBV2 | TGTGCCAGCAGTGAGGACGGAGGGAACACCGGGGAGCTGTTTTTT | CASSEDGGNTGELFF
TRBJ2-5 | TRBD2 | . | 15 | TRBV7-2 | TGTGCCAGCAGCCGACTAGCGGGAAATAGGGGGACCCAGTACTTC | CASSRLAGNRGTQYF
TRBJ1-2 | . | many | 13 | TRBV5-1 | TGCGCCAGCAGCTCATCGGTGTTTTATGGCTACACCTTC | CASSSSVFYGYTF
TRBJ1-6 | . | . | 19 | TRBV27 | TGTGCCAGCAGTTTATTTTGGACAGCAGCCGAAATCTATAATTCACCCCTCCACTTT | CASSLFWTAAEIYNSPLHF
TRBJ1-3 | TRBD1 | few | 18 | TRBV10-3 | TGTGCCATCAGTGAAGACTGGGGCAGGGGGAAAGCTGGAAACACCATATATTTT | CAISEDWGRGKAGNTIYF
TRBJ2-2 | TRBD2 | . | 17 | TRBV10-3 | TGTGCCATCAGTGGGACTAGCGGGATGGCGAACACCGGGGAGCTGTTTTTT | CAISGTSGMANTGELFF
TRBJ2-7 | . | many | 13 | TRBV7-9 | TGTGCCAGCAGCTTAGCGGGCAGGGGCGAGCAGTACTTC | CASSLAGRGEQYF
TRBJ2-7 | TRBD2 | . | 16 | TRBV20-1 | TGCAGTGCTAGAGATCTTCGCGGGAGGGCCTTTTACGAGCAGTACTTC | CSARDLRGRAFYEQYF
TRBJ2-7 | . | . | 15 | TRBV28 | TGTGCCAGCAGTTGGGGCAGGGGACACCTCACCGAGCAGTACTTC | CASSWGRGHLTEQYF
TRBJ2-7 | . | . | 14 | TRBV28 | TGTGCCAGCAGTTTCGGTGGGAAATACTACGAGCAGTACTTC | CASSFGGKYYEQYF
TRBJ2-7 | TRBD1 | many | 15 | TRBV6-2/TRBV6-3 | TGTGCCAGCACCAGAGGGACAGCAAATTCCTACGAGCAGTACTTC | CASTRGTANSYEQYF